This paragraph reports one T cell receptor beta chain. This sample is part of a study of T cells expressing NK-cell markers. At the level of the study: Source material for TCR beta repertoires consisted of sorted CD3+CD56+NKG2C+, CD3+CD56+NKG2C- and CD3+CD56-NKG2C+ T cells. The eight sequenced donors comprised seven who were HCMV-seropositive and one who was seronegative.

TCRdb reprocessed the 5' RACE reads; each CDR3 protein has one entry and no DNA is given. The sample table sets out roughly 380,000 distinct CDR3 sequences. The germline V gene has CDR1 MNHNS and CDR2 SASEGT. The CDR3 is 15 residues long. The source is a man aged 18-69 years in good health. The chain recombines TRBV6-1 with TRBJ2-3; without DNA, the TCRdb call of TRBD1 cannot be checked. The material sequenced was blood T cells: a sorted CD56 or NKG2C T cell subset, CD4+ or CD8+ T cells, or bulk PBMC T cells (not recorded which). The CDR3 is CASSPSVTSPDTQYF.